This T cell receptor beta chain derives from a study of T cell responses to AZD1222 COVID-19 vaccine. Whole-study findings and limits: Donors were largely white British and mainly female; clonal diversity was possibly underestimated. Vaccine-associated CD4 TCRs ranged over spike, dominating at 160-218 and 743-854. Recipients of two AZD1222 doses showed rising Spike-specific TCR breadth and depth. It was only after the peak T cell response that any repertoires were sampled.

Only in-frame clones appear in the TCRdb table, and some are missing; sequencing was by immunoSEQ multiplex PCR. The table shows tens of thousands of clones, with around 80% occurring only once. As concerns this clone: Its antigen is unidentified.

The CDR3 has 17 amino acids. The sequencing here drew on peripheral blood, taken 28 days after the second AZD1222 dose. This sequence originates from an adult who received the AZD1222 COVID-19 vaccine. The rearrangement links TRBV21-1 to TRBJ1-1. TRBV21-1 is annotated as a pseudogene. The chain's CDR3 is CASSKAIWSGRSTEAFF. CDR3 coding DNA: TGTGCCAGCAGCAAAGCGATATGGAGTGGCAGGAGCACTGAAGCTTTCTTT.